The 5 T cell receptor beta chains reported below all come from one sample, sequenced in a study of blood T cell repertoires in COVID-19 (dated by TCRdb to about 2020). Library prep was done by the immunoSEQ multiplex PCR assay. This is the immuneACCESS table as TCRdb keeps it, with only in-frame sequences that have V and J called. A part of the clones is gone; compared with another copy, unresolved V genes explain less than half, and the rest is unexplained. Here the sample has around 24,000 clones; roughly 80% occur a single time. The ten largest account for less than 65% of the sample. The sequencing input was peripheral blood. The origin of the receptors is a man over 45 with active or convalescent COVID-19.

CDR3 nucleotide sequence: TGTGCCAGCACCACCAGGGTGGATGAAAAACTGTTTTTT. Translated, it gives CASTTRVDEKLFF. This sequence joins TRBV12-3 or TRBV12-4 and TRBJ1-4, with D possibly being TRBD1 (5 bases). This CDR3 is built from 13 residues. V lost 7 bases and J 6 bases, leaving 12 bases between the germline ends.

This rearrangement joins TRBV30 to TRBJ2-2, with D maybe TRBD1 (5 bases). The CDR3 extends over 16 amino acids. The V and J ends lost 5 bases and 0 bases respectively, with 16 bases between them. The germline gives CDR1 GTSNPN, CDR2 SVGIG (reference sequence). CDR3 residues: CAWHLGHRPNTGELFF. CDR3 nucleotides: TGTGCCTGGCACCTTGGACATCGACCGAACACCGGGGAGCTGTTTTTT.

This clone was observed a few times. V is TRBV6-5 and J is TRBJ2-4; D remains unclear. There are 13 residues in the CDR3. Germline V gene lookup returns CDR1 MNHEY and CDR2 SVGAGI. Trimming cost V 0 bases and J 6 bases, with 6 bases left between them. The CDR3 protein is CASSYSRGNIQYF. The CDR3 DNA follows: TGTGCCAGCAGTTACTCTCGAGGAAACATTCAGTACTTC.

The gene calls are TRBV9 and TRBJ1-6; D possibly corresponds to TRBD1 (6 bases). In germline, CDR1 is SGDLS, CDR2 YYNGEE. CDR3 length: 15 amino acids. Trimming took off 3 bases at V and 9 bases at J, with 16 bases between the two ends. The CDR3 DNA reads TGTGCCAGCAGCGCAACTACAGGGTACGGTTCACCCCTCCACTTT. Its translation is CASSATTGYGSPLHF. Looking up the rest from reference TRBV9 and TRBJ1-6 gives the full variable domain: DSGVTQTPKHLITATGQRVTLRCSPRSGDLSVYWYQQSLDQGLQFLIQYYNGEERAKGNILERFSAQQFPDLHSELNLSSLELGDSALYFCASSATTGYGSPLHFGNGTRLTVT.

J is TRBJ2-3 and V is TRBV2; tentatively, D is TRBD1 (6 bases). The CDR3 loop spans 15 amino acids. Germline V gives CDR1 SNHLY, CDR2 FYNNEI. The germline V and J ends were trimmed by 1 base and 1 base, with 9 bases remaining between them. Written as DNA, the CDR3 is TGTGCCAGCAGTGAAGATGGGGGCCGCACAGATACGCAGTATTTT. It specifies CASSEDGGRTDTQYF. Based on the CDR3 plus reference TRBV2 and TRBJ2-3, the full variable domain is EPEVTQTPSHQVTQMGQEVILRCVPISNHLYFYWYRQILGQKVEFLVSFYNNEISEKSEIFDDQFSVERPDGSNFTLKIRSTKLEDSAMYFCASSEDGGRTDTQYFGPGTRLTVL.